This T cell receptor beta chain was observed in a study of T cells in Graves' hyperthyroidism and ophthalmopathy. The source material, RNA transcripts, was used to amplify TCR beta CDR3 regions. The HTBI primer set was used in a first-round RT-PCR of the TCR CDR3. TCRdb reprocessed the multiplex PCR reads with MiXCR, giving one entry per CDR3 protein. The repertoire holds hundreds of thousands of distinct CDR3 sequences, with more than 20% as singletons. The CDR3 runs 18 residues. J gave up 3 bases and V 0 bases, and 11 bases lay outside the gene matches. Germline values: CDR1 LGHNA, CDR2 YNFKEQ. This clonotype occurred a few times. Ophthalmopathy patients had Clinical Activity Score at least 3, NOSPECS grade at least 4, duration under 3 months. Each diagnosis was grounded in clinical symptoms, serum thyroxine and TRAb, thyroid ultrasound, and orbital computed tomography.

This TCR was sampled from a young man with Graves' ophthalmopathy. V is TRBV4-2 and J is TRBJ2-1, with 7 bases identical to TRBD2. Sequencing was done on a sample of blood. The CDR3 is CASSQDRIGLAVYNEQFF. The CDR3 coding sequence is TGTGCCAGCAGCCAAGATCGGATAGGCCTAGCGGTCTACAATGAGCAGTTCTTC.